This TCR beta chain was identified during a study of CD8 T cells in Susac syndrome. Study summary: Treatment at blood withdrawal was none, corticosteroids, or intravenous immunoglobulin alone in Susac syndrome patients.

Negative magnetic isolation gave CD8+ and CD4+ cells; FACS enriched CD8+ TEMRA. It was with random hexamers that about 0.45 to 1 ug RNA was reverse transcribed. TCR beta CDR3 was amplified by immunoSEQ covering 54 Vbeta and 13 Jbeta. TCRdb reprocessed the immunoSEQ multiplex PCR reads via MiXCR and lists one record per CDR3 protein. The data show over 150,000 distinct CDR3 sequences, with approximately 95% seen just once and around 0.13% held by the top ten. CDR3 size: 15 residues. The V and J ends lost 1 base and 1 base respectively, with 10 bases between them. The germline gives CDR1 SEHNR, CDR2 FQNEAQ (reference sequence).

The chain carries TRBV7-9 and TRBJ2-5; D gene unclear. The sequenced sample was CD4+ T cells from PBMCs. The sequence derives from a human donor with Susac syndrome. In DNA, the CDR3 is TGTGCCAGCAGCTTAGTAGGGCTCACCCAAGAGACCCAGTACTTC. Amino acids: CASSLVGLTQETQYF.